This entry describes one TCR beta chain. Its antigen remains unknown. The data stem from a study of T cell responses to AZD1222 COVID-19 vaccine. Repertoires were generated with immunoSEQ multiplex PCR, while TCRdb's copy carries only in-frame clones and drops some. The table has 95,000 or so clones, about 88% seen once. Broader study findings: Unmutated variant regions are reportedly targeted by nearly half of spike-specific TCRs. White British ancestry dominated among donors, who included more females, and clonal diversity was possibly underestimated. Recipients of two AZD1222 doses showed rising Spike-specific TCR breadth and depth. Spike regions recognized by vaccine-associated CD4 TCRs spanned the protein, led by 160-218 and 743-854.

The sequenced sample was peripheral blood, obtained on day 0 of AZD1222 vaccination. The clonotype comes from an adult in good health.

The DNA of the CDR3 is TGTGCCAGCAGGCGGGGGGCCGATGACTCCTACAATGAGCAGTTCTTC. Translation gives CASRRGADDSYNEQFF. The chain links TRBV27 to TRBJ2-1; 8 bases match TRBD2. Trimming removed 6 bases from V and 0 bases from J; junction bases left unmatched: 7. The CDR3 has 16 residues. CDR1 and CDR2 from the germline V gene are MNHEY and SMNVEV (reference sequence).